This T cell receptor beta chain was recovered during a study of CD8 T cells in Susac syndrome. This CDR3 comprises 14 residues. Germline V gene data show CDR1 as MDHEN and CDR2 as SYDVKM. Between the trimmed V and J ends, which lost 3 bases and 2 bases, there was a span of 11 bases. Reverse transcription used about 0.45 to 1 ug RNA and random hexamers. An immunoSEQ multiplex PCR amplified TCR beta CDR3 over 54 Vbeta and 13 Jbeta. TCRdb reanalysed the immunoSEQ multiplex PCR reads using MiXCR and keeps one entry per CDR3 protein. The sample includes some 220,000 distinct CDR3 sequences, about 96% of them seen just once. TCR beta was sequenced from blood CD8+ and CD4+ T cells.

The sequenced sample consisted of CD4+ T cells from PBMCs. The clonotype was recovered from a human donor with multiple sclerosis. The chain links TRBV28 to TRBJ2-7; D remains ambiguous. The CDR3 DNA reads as TGTGCCAGCAGTTTTACCCCCGAGGCCTACGAGCAGTACTTC. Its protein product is CASSFTPEAYEQYF.